Presented here are 11 T cell receptor beta chains from one specimen sequenced in a study of blood T cell repertoires in COVID-19. Some clones are missing from TCRdb's copy, which holds only in-frame ones; the method was immunoSEQ multiplex PCR. The sample holds tens of thousands of clones; 70% to 90% are singletons and the top ten take approximately 33%. The sequenced sample consisted of peripheral blood. The receptors were sampled from a woman older than 75 with COVID-19, enrolled during active disease.

The chain uses TRBV4-1 and TRBJ1-1, with D possibly TRBD1 on 6 matching bases. The germline V and J ends were trimmed by 2 bases and 5 bases, with 15 bases remaining between them. This CDR3 contains 15 residues. Germline CDR1 is MGHRA and CDR2 is YSYEKL. The CDR3 spells CASSQNTGRGTEAFF. The DNA of the CDR3 is TGCGCCAGCAGCCAAAACACAGGGAGGGGTACTGAAGCTTTCTTT.

The chain employs TRBV6-2 or TRBV6-3 and TRBJ2-2; 8 bases align to TRBD1. CDR3 length: 15 amino acids. V was clipped by 2 bases and J by 4 bases; unmatched bases: 3. CDR1 is MNHEY and CDR2 is SVGEGT in the germline V gene. CDR3 DNA sequence: TGTGCCAGCAGTTACCTGGGACAGGCCACCGGGGAGCTGTTTTTT. Protein sequence: CASSYLGQATGELFF.

This clone has more than one count but fewer than ten. The J gene is TRBJ2-3, the V gene TRBV9; the D gene is possibly TRBD1 (6 bases). This CDR3 spans 15 amino acids. Deletions cut 0 bases from V and 1 base from J, with 9 bases between. The V gene's germline CDR1 is SGDLS and CDR2 YYNGEE. DNA of the CDR3: TGTGCCAGCAGCGTAGGCAGGGGAGGCACAGATACGCAGTATTTT. Encoded protein: CASSVGRGGTDTQYF.

The V gene is TRBV10-3, the J gene TRBJ2-1; D is possibly TRBD2 (7 bases). The CDR3 is 16 residues long. Germline V gene data show CDR1 as ENHRY and CDR2 as SYGVKD. The V and J ends lost 0 bases and 2 bases respectively, with 11 bases between them. The CDR3 DNA sequence: TGTGCCATCAGTGAGTCGAGGGGGGGCACCTACAATGAGCAGTTCTTC. Translation gives CAISESRGGTYNEQFF.

The V and J genes are TRBV5-5 and TRBJ2-3, with 11 bases identical to TRBD2. After removal of 3 bases from V and 9 bases from J, the junction contained 12 bases not matched to a gene. The CDR3 length is 16 residues. The germline V gene encodes CDR1 SGHKS and CDR2 YYEKEE (reference sequence). CDR3 DNA: TGTGCCAGCAGCTCCTCGAGGACTAGCGGGCCAGGCACGCAGTATTTT. Residues: CASSSSRTSGPGTQYF.

This rearrangement joins TRBV5-5 to TRBJ2-3; the match to TRBD2 covers 15 bases. V lost 0 bases to trimming and J lost 6 bases; unmatched junction nucleotides: 5. Germline V gene lookup returns CDR1 SGHKS and CDR2 YYEKEE (reference sequence). CDR3 length equals 17 residues. This CDR3 reads CASSLVGLAGGVDTQYF. The CDR3 DNA reads TGTGCCAGCAGCTTGGTGGGACTAGCGGGGGGAGTGGATACGCAGTATTTT.

This chain uses TRBV2 with TRBJ2-1; 7 nucleotides line up with TRBD2. The CDR3 is 13 residues long. Germline V lookup: CDR1 SNHLY, CDR2 FYNNEI. Germline trimming cut 7 bases from V and 6 bases from J; bases unmatched to any gene: 6. CDR3 amino acids: CASTSSGVNEQFF. In DNA form, the CDR3 reads TGTGCCAGCACCTCAAGCGGGGTCAATGAGCAGTTCTTC.

The gene calls are TRBV5-1 and TRBJ2-7; D is perhaps TRBD1 (6 bases). With 0 bases removed from V and 0 bases from J, the gap between germline ends came to 10 bases. In germline, CDR1 is SGHRS, CDR2 YFSETQ. The CDR3 contains 15 residues. The CDR3 reads CASSLANRVSYEQYF. The CDR3 nucleotides are TGCGCCAGCAGCTTGGCCAACAGGGTCTCCTACGAGCAGTACTTC.

The genes are TRBV6-4 and TRBJ2-3; weak D call: TRBD2 (5 bases). The CDR3 consists of 13 residues. The V end was cut by 7 bases, the J end by 4 bases, with 12 bases between. Per the germline V gene, CDR1 is MRHNA and CDR2 is SNTAGT. This chain's CDR3 is CASTQLEADTQYF. The CDR3 nucleotides are TGTGCCAGCACCCAACTAGAGGCAGATACGCAGTATTTT.

V usage is TRBV2 and J usage is TRBJ2-7, with D perhaps matching TRBD1 (5 bases). The germline V gene has CDR1 SNHLY and CDR2 FYNNEI. The germline V and J ends were trimmed by 1 base and 3 bases, with 7 bases remaining between them. The CDR3 loop spans 13 amino acids. DNA of the CDR3: TGTGCCAGCAGTGAAGACAGGCTCTACGAGCAGTACTTC. Its protein product is CASSEDRLYEQYF.

CDR3 region: CASSLEPGQGVTEAFF. The CDR3 DNA is TGCGCCAGCAGCTTGGAACCAGGACAGGGGGTGACTGAAGCTTTCTTT. The chain joins TRBV5-1 to TRBJ1-1; 10 nucleotides line up with TRBD1. The CDR3 sequence is 16 residues long. From germline, CDR1 is SGHRS and CDR2 YFSETQ. Trimming at V came to 0 bases and at J to 5 bases, leaving 7 bases not matched to a gene.